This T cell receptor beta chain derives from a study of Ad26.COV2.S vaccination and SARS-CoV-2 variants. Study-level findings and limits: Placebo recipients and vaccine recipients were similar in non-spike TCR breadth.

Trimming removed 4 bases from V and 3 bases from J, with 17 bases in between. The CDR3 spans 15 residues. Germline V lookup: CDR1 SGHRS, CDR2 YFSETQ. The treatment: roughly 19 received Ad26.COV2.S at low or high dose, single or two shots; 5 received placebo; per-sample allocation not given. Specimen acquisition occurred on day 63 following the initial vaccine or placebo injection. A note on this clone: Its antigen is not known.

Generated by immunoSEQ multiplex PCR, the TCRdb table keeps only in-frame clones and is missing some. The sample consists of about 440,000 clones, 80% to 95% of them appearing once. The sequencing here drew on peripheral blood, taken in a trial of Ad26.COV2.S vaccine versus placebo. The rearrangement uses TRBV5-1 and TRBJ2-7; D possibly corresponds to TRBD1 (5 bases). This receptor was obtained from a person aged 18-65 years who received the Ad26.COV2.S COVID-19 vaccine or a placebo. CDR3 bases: TGCGCCAGCAGCGCCCTAAGGGGCCCTGGCTACGAGCAGTACTTC. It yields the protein CASSALRGPGYEQYF.